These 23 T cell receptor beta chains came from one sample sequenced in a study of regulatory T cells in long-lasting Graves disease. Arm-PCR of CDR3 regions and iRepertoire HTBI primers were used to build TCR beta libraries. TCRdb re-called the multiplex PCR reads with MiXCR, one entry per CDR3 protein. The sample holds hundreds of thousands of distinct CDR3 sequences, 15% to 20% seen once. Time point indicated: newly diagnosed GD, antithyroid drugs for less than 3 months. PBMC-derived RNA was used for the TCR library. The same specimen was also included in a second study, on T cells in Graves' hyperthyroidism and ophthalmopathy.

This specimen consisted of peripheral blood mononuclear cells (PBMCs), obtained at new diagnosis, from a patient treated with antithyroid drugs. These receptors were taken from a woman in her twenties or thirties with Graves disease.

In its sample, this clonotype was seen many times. The DNA of the CDR3 is TGTGCCAGCAGCCTAACCCGGACTGAAGCTTTCTTT. It encodes CASSLTRTEAFF. The gene calls are TRBV6-1 and TRBJ1-1; the D is unclear. Trimming shortened V by 6 bases and J by 5 bases, and 10 bases separated the two germline ends. This CDR3 has 12 residues. Germline lookup yields CDR1 MNHNS and CDR2 SASEGT.

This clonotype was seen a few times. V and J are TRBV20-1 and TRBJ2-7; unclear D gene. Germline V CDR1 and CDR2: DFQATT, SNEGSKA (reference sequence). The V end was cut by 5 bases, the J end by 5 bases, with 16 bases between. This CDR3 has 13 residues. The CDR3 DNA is TGCAGTGCTCAAACAATAACTCCGCACGAGCAGTACTTC. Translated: CSAQTITPHEQYF.

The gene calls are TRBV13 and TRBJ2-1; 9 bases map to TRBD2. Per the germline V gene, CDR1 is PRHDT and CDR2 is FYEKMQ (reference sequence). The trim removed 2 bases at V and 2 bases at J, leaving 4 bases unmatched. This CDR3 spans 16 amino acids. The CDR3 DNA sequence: TGTGCCAGCAGCTTAAGACTAGCGGAAGCCTACAATGAGCAGTTCTTC. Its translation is CASSLRLAEAYNEQFF.

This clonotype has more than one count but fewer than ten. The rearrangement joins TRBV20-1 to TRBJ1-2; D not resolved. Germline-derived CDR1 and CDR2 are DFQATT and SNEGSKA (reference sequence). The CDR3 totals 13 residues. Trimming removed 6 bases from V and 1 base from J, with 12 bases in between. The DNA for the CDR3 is TGCAGTGCCCCACCCTCGGTTAACTATGGCTACACCTTC. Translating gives CSAPPSVNYGYTF.

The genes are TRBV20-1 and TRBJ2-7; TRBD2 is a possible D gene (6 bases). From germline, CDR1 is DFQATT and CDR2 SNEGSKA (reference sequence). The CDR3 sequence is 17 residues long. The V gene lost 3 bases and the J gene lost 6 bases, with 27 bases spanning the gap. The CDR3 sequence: CSARALIQGGTRGEQYF. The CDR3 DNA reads TGCAGTGCTAGGGCATTAATCCAGGGAGGTACCCGAGGCGAGCAGTACTTC.

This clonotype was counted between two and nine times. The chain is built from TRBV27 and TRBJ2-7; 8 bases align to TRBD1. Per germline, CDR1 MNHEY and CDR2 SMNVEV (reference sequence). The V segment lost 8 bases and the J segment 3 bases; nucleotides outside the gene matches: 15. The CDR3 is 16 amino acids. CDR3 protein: CASSPFYRDRLYEQYF. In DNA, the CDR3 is TGTGCCAGCTCACCTTTTTACCGGGACAGGCTCTACGAGCAGTACTTC.

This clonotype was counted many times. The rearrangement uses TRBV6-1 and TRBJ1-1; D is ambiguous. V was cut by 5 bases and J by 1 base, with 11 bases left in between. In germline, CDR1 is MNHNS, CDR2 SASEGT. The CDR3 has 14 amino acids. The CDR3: CASSPQAANTEAFF. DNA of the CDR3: TGTGCCAGCAGTCCTCAGGCGGCGAACACTGAAGCTTTCTTT.

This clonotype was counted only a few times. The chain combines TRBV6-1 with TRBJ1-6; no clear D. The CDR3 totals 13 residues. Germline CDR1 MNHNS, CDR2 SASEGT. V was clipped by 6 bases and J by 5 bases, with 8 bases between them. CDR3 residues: CASRRQNNSPLHF. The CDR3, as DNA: TGTGCCAGCAGACGGCAGAATAATTCACCCCTCCACTTT.

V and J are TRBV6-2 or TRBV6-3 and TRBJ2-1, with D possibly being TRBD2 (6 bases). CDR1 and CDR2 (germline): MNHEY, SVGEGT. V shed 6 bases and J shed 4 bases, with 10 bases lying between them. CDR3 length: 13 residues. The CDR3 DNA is TGTGCCAGCAGGCCCGGAGGGTACAATGAGCAGTTCTTC. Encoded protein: CASRPGGYNEQFF.

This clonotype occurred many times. Written as DNA, the CDR3 is TGTGCCAGCAGCTTTCAAGGGGTGGGCTCACCCCTCCACTTT. It specifies CASSFQGVGSPLHF. This sequence joins TRBV7-3 and TRBJ1-6, with D tentatively TRBD1 (5 bases). The CDR3 is 14 amino acids. V was pared by 3 bases and J by 10 bases, with 13 bases between. Germline V lookup: CDR1 SGHTA, CDR2 FQGTGA.

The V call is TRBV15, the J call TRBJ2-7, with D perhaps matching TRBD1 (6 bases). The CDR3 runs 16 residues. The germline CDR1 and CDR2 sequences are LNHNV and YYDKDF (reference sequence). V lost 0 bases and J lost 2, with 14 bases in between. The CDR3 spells CATSREHGTYTYEQYF. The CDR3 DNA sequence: TGTGCCACCAGCAGAGAGCATGGGACATACACCTACGAGCAGTACTTC.

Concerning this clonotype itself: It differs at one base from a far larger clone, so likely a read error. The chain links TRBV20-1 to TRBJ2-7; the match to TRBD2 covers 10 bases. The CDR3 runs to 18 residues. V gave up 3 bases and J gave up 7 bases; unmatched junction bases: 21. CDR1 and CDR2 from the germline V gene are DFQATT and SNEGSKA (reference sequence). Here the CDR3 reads CSASPSGSIPMGYNEQYF. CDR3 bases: TGCAGTGCTAGCCCTAGCGGGAGTATCCCTATGGGGTACAATGAGCAGTACTTC.

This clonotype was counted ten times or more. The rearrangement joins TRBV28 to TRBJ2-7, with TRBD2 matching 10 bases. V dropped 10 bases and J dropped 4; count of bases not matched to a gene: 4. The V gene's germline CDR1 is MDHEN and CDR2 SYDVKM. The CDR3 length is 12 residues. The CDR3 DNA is TGTGCCACCACTAGCGGGATTTACGAGCAGTACTTC. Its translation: CATTSGIYEQYF.

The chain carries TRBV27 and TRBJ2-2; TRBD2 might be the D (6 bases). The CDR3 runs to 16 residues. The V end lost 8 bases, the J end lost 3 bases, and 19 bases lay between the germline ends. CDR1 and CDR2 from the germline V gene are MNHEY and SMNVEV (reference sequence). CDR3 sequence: CASRSGGSWDTGELFF. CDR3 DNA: TGTGCCAGCCGCTCTGGGGGGAGCTGGGACACCGGGGAGCTGTTTTTT.

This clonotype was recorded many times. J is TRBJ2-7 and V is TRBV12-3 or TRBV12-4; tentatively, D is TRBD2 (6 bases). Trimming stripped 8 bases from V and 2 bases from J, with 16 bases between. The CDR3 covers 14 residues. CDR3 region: CASRVGSGAYEQYF. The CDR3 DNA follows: TGTGCCAGCCGGGTCGGGAGTGGGGCCTACGAGCAGTACTTC.

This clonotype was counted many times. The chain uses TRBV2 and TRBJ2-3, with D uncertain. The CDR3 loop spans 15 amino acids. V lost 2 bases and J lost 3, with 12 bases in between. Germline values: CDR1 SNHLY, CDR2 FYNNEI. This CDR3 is CASSEFRVSTDTQYF. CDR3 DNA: TGTGCCAGCAGTGAATTTAGGGTGTCGACAGATACGCAGTATTTT.

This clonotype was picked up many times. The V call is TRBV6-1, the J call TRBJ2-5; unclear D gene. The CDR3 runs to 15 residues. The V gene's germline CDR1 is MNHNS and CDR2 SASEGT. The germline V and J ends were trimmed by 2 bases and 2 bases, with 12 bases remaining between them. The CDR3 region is CASSERRNRQETQYF. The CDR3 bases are TGTGCCAGCAGTGAAAGGCGGAACAGACAAGAGACCCAGTACTTC.

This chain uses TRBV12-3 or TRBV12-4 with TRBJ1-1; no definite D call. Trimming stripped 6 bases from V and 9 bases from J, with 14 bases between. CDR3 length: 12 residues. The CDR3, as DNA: TGTGCCAGCAGCCGGACCGCCGCCCAAGCTTTCTTT. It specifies CASSRTAAQAFF.

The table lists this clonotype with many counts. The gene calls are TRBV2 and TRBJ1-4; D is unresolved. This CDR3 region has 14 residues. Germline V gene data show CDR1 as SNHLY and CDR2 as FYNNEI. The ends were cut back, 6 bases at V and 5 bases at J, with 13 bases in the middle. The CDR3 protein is CASRGRRLNEKLFF. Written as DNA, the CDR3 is TGTGCCAGCAGGGGGAGGCGGCTAAATGAAAAACTGTTTTTT.

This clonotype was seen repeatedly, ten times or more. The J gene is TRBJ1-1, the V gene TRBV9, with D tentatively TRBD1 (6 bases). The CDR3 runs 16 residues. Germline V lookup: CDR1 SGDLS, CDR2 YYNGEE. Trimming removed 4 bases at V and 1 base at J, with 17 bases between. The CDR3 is CASSRTGPMANTEAFF. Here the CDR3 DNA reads TGTGCCAGCAGCAGAACAGGGCCCATGGCGAACACTGAAGCTTTCTTT.

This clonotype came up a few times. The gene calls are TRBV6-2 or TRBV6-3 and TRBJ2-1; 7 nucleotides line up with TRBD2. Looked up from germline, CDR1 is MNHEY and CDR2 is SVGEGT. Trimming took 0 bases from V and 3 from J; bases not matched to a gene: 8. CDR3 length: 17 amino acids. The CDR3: CASSYSRTSAYYNEQFF. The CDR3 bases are TGTGCCAGCAGTTACTCCCGCACTAGCGCATACTACAATGAGCAGTTCTTC.

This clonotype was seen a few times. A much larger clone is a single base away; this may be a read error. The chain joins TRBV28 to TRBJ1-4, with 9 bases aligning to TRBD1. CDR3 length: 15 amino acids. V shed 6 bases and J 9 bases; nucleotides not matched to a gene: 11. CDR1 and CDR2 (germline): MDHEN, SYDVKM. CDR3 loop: CASSPGGTGNKKLFF. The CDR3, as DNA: TGTGCCAGCAGCCCGGGGGGGACAGGGAATAAAAAACTGTTTTTT.

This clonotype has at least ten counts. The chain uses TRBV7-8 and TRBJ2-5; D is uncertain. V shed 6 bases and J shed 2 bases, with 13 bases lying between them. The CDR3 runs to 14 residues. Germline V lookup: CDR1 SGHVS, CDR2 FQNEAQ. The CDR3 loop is CASRKTTDQETQYF. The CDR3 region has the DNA TGTGCCAGCAGAAAAACCACTGATCAAGAGACCCAGTACTTC. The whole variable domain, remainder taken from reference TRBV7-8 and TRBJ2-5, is GAGVSQSPRYKVAKRGQDVALRCDPISGHVSLFWYQQALGQGPEFLTYFQNEAQLDKSGLPSDRFFAERPEGSVSTLKIQRTQQEDSAVYLCASRKTTDQETQYFGPGTRLLVL.